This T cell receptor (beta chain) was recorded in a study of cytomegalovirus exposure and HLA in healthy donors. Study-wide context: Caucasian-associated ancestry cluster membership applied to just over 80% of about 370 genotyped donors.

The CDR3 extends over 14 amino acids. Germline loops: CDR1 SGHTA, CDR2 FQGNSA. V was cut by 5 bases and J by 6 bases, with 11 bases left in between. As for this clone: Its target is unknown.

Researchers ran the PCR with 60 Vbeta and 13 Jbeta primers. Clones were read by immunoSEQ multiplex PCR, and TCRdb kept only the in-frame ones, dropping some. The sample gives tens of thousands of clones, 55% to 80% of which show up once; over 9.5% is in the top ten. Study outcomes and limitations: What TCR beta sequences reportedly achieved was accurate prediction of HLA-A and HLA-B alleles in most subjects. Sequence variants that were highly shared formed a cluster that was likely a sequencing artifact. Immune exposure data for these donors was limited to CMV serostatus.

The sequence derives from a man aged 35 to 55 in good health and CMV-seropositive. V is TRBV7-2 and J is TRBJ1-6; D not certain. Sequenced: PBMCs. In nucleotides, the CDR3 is TGTGCCAGCAGCCCGCCTGGGAGTAATTCACCCCTCCACTTT. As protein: CASSPPGSNSPLHF.